Given below is one T cell receptor beta chain in context. The data derive from a study of blood T cells in healthy people across ages. The authors ran a second PCR of about 7 to 12 cycles using a sample-barcoded 5' primer and a J-beta primer mix. All samples gave at least 2.5 million CDR3-containing paired-end reads. MiXCR, run by TCRdb on the 5' RACE reads, gives a single entry per CDR3 protein. The repertoire holds roughly 680,000 distinct CDR3 sequences, roughly 50% seen once, with roughly 31% in the top ten. The CDR3 loop spans 14 amino acids. V shed 3 bases and J shed 2 bases, with 11 bases lying between them. Germline CDR1 is DFQATT and CDR2 is SNEGSKA (reference sequence).

Sequenced material: blood. The sequence was obtained from a woman aged 55-75 years in good health. The rearrangement joins TRBV20-1 to TRBJ2-1; D remains ambiguous. CDR3 nucleotide sequence: TGCAGTGCTAGCTCTAGAATGGCCTACAATGAGCAGTTCTTC. Translating gives CSASSRMAYNEQFF.